The 20 T cell receptor beta chains below all came from one sample that was sequenced in a study of blood T cells in healthy people across ages. Alongside a J-beta primer mix, a sample-barcoded 5' primer served in a second PCR lasting about 7 to 12 cycles. TCRdb used MiXCR to reprocess the 5' RACE reads, holding one entry per CDR3 protein. Among roughly 1.7 million distinct CDR3 sequences listed, roughly 32% were seen once. The specimen was blood. Receptors were obtained from a woman aged 30 to 39 in good health.

At least ten counts were recorded for this clonotype. This chain links TRBV20-1 with TRBJ2-5, with D unclear. From germline, CDR1 is DFQATT and CDR2 SNEGSKA (reference sequence). The CDR3 is 10 residues long. Between the trimmed V and J ends, which lost 6 bases and 5 bases, there was a span of 7 bases. CDR3: CSATLETQYF. For the CDR3, the DNA is TGCAGTGCCACGCTGGAGACCCAGTACTTC.

This chain links TRBV7-2 with TRBJ2-5; D unclear. There are 12 residues in the CDR3. Germline V gene data show CDR1 as SGHTA and CDR2 as FQGNSA. V was clipped by 5 bases and J by 2 bases, with 6 bases between them. CDR3 in DNA: TGTGCCAGCAGCACAATTCAAGAGACCCAGTACTTC. It specifies CASSTIQETQYF.

The chain links TRBV5-1 to TRBJ1-2; D is unclear. V shed 0 bases and J shed 8 bases, with 14 bases lying between them. The CDR3 length is 14 residues. Germline V CDR1 and CDR2: SGHRS, YFSETQ. CDR3 nucleotide sequence: TGCGCCAGCAGCTTGGACAACGGGGTGCGGGGCTACACCTTC. It codes for CASSLDNGVRGYTF.

This chain connects TRBV20-1 to TRBJ2-3; TRBD2 aligns across 7 bases. V was clipped by 3 bases and J by 2 bases; unmatched bases: 2. Germline CDR1 DFQATT, CDR2 SNEGSKA (reference sequence). The CDR3 totals 13 residues. This CDR3 reads CSASGLVTDTQYF. The CDR3 DNA is TGCAGTGCTAGCGGACTAGTCACAGATACGCAGTATTTT.

The chain recombines TRBV2 with TRBJ2-5; weak D call: TRBD1 (6 bases). CDR1 is SNHLY, CDR2 FYNNEI, per germline. V was shortened by 6 bases and J by 11 bases, with 19 bases between the two germline ends. This CDR3 has 13 residues. The DNA of the CDR3 is TGTGCCAGCAGCCAGTACCGACAGGCAGAGCAGTACTTC. Amino acids: CASSQYRQAEQYF.

This clonotype occurred a few times. J is TRBJ2-1 and V is TRBV7-2, with TRBD2 matching over 12 bases. Per germline, CDR1 SGHTA and CDR2 FQGNSA. The V segment lost 1 base and the J segment 4 bases; nucleotides outside the gene matches: 8. The CDR3 is 18 amino acids. Here the CDR3 DNA reads TGTGCCAGCAGCTTAGGTTCTAGCGGGGGGGCCAGTTACAATGAGCAGTTCTTC. Protein: CASSLGSSGGASYNEQFF.

In DNA form, the CDR3 reads TGTGCCAGCAGCTTCGAGGCTCTCCGCCGCAATGAGCAGTTCTTC. Encoded protein: CASSFEALRRNEQFF. The genes are TRBV5-6 and TRBJ2-1; D gene unclear. Germline V lookup: CDR1 SGHDT, CDR2 YYEEEE. The CDR3 loop spans 15 amino acids. Trimming cost V 2 bases and J 6 bases, with 15 bases left between them.

The V gene is TRBV7-9, the J gene TRBJ2-7; D is undetermined. The V gene lost 8 bases and the J gene lost 1 base, with 12 bases spanning the gap. Germline assignment: CDR1 SEHNR and CDR2 FQNEAQ (reference sequence). CDR3 size: 13 residues. The CDR3 sequence: CASSATASYEQYF. The DNA of the CDR3 is TGTGCCAGCTCCGCGACTGCTTCCTACGAGCAGTACTTC. The full variable domain, its missing parts supplied by reference TRBV7-9 and TRBJ2-7, is DTGVSQNPRHKITKRGQNVTFRCDPISEHNRLYWYRQTLGQGPEFLTYFQNEAQLEKSRLLSDRFSAERPKGSFSTLEIQRTEQGDSAMYLCASSATASYEQYFGPGTRLTVT.

This clonotype was observed once. The chain has TRBV6-4 and TRBJ2-4, with 9 bases fitting TRBD2. The DNA end is more similar to TRBJ2-7, so the J call may be wrong. CDR1 is MRHNA and CDR2 is SNTAGT in the germline V gene. CDR3 size: 17 residues. The CDR3 is CASSDSRTSARGDEQYF. The CDR3 bases are TGTGCCAGCAGTGACTCGCGGACTAGCGCCCGGGGTGACGAGCAGTACTTC.

This clonotype was seen a handful of times. V and J are TRBV30 and TRBJ2-2, with a weak D call TRBD2 (5 bases). The germline V gene has CDR1 GTSNPN and CDR2 SVGIG (reference sequence). V lost 1 base and J lost 4, with 10 bases in between. The CDR3 has 14 residues. CDR3 DNA: TGTGCCTGGAGTGGGCTAGCCCGCACCGGGGAGCTGTTTTTT. Amino acid sequence: CAWSGLARTGELFF.

The CDR3 DNA reads TGTGCCAGCAGTAGACTTCTCGGACACATGAACACTGAAGCTTTCTTT. This translates into CASSRLLGHMNTEAFF. The rearrangement links TRBV27 to TRBJ1-1; weak D call: TRBD1 (5 bases). In germline, CDR1 is MNHEY, CDR2 SMNVEV (reference sequence). Trimming stripped 5 bases from V and 0 bases from J, with 16 bases between. This CDR3 has 16 amino acids.

This clonotype was recorded many times. The V call is TRBV7-9, the J call TRBJ2-3, with D possibly being TRBD2 (6 bases). Germline-derived CDR1 and CDR2 are SEHNR and FQNEAQ (reference sequence). Trimming cost V 4 bases and J 0 bases, with 11 bases left between them. This CDR3 contains 15 residues. CDR3 nucleotide sequence: TGTGCCAGCAGCTCGGGGACTCTCAGCACAGATACGCAGTATTTT. Translating gives CASSSGTLSTDTQYF.

This clonotype was detected a few times. V and J are TRBV7-9 and TRBJ2-1, with D perhaps matching TRBD2 (8 bases). Germline V gene lookup returns CDR1 SEHNR and CDR2 FQNEAQ (reference sequence). This CDR3 comprises 17 residues. V lost 2 bases to trimming and J lost 4 bases, with 18 bases between them. CDR3 nucleotide sequence: TGTGCCAGCAGCTTACGGGAGGGACAGACTCCATACAATGAGCAGTTCTTC. This codes for CASSLREGQTPYNEQFF.

On this clonotype: Germline and junction disagree at one end, which may indicate a read error. The chain has TRBV18 and TRBJ2-1, with D perhaps matching TRBD2 (5 bases). CDR1 is KGHSH and CDR2 is LQKENI in the germline V gene. The CDR3 covers 16 residues. The CDR3 protein is CASSPLDGISYDEQFF. Here the CDR3 DNA reads TGTGCCAGCTCACCACTGGACGGGATTTCCTACGATGAGCAGTTCTTC.

The chain couples TRBV5-1 to TRBJ2-7; the match to TRBD1 covers 11 bases. J gave up 0 bases and V 2 bases, and 4 bases lay outside the gene matches. Per the germline V gene, CDR1 is SGHRS and CDR2 is YFSETQ. The CDR3 contains 16 residues. This CDR3 reads CASSLTGTGGSYEQYF. The DNA of the CDR3 is TGCGCCAGCAGCTTAACCGGGACAGGGGGCTCCTACGAGCAGTACTTC.

V is TRBV12-3 or TRBV12-4 and J is TRBJ1-1, with 7 bases fitting TRBD1. V lost 7 bases, J lost 10 bases, and 12 bases stayed unmatched. This CDR3 has 13 residues. The CDR3 is CASTPRDSVGAFF. The CDR3 coding sequence is TGTGCCAGCACTCCCCGGGACAGTGTCGGAGCTTTCTTT.

The J gene is TRBJ2-3, the V gene TRBV3-1, with TRBD2 identical over 7 bases. The CDR3 contains 15 residues. Germline V CDR1 and CDR2: LGHDT, YNNKEL (reference sequence). After removal of 5 bases from V and 6 bases from J, the junction contained 11 bases not matched to a gene. This CDR3 is CASSAGGTWADTQYF. For the CDR3, the DNA is TGTGCCAGCAGCGCCGGGGGGACCTGGGCGGATACGCAGTATTTT.

On this clonotype: Being one base from a much bigger clone, this may be a read error. J is TRBJ2-5 and V is TRBV7-9; D ambiguous. The CDR3 is 13 residues long. V was shortened by 5 bases and J by 11 bases, with 18 bases between the two germline ends. Germline V gives CDR1 SEHNR, CDR2 FQNEAQ (reference sequence). The CDR3 sequence is CASSQGFTYKQYF. CDR3 DNA: TGTGCCAGCAGCCAAGGATTTACCTACAAGCAGTACTTC.

This clonotype was observed a handful of times. The chain employs TRBV11-2 and TRBJ2-3; TRBD1 matches 7 bases. Germline V gene lookup returns CDR1 SGHAT and CDR2 FQNNGV. Unmatched junction bases numbered 12, after V lost 5 bases and J lost 1 base. CDR3 length equals 17 residues. The CDR3 nucleotides read TGTGCCAGCAGCCCCGGACAGGTCACCCTGGGCACAGATACGCAGTATTTT. Translating it yields CASSPGQVTLGTDTQYF.

The J gene is TRBJ1-4, the V gene TRBV27; 8 bases line up with TRBD1. This CDR3 is 17 amino acids long. Germline V gene sequence: CDR1 MNHEY, CDR2 SMNVEV (reference sequence). Losses at the gene ends were 2 bases for V and 7 bases for J; bases not matched to a gene: 12. CDR3 sequence (DNA): TGTGCCAGCAGTTTAGCCCTCTCCAGGGGGCGGCTTGAAAAACTGTTTTTT. Translated: CASSLALSRGRLEKLFF.